Sequencing of this TCR beta chain was carried out in a study of blood T cells in healthy people across ages. V lost 3 bases, J lost 11 bases, and 7 bases stayed unmatched. CDR3 length: 14 residues. Germline values: CDR1 KGHSH, CDR2 LQKENI. Together with a sample-barcoded 5' primer, a J-beta primer mix was included in a second PCR lasting about 7 to 11 cycles. Every cDNA molecule carried a tag from a template-switch adaptor bearing 12 random nucleotides. TCRdb itself ran the 5' RACE reads through MiXCR, one entry per CDR3 protein. The table has approximately 820,000 distinct CDR3 sequences, about 42% seen once. Those donating, healthy Caucasian individuals from Russia, were aged about 6 to 90. Only a few counts were recorded for this clonotype. Its antigen remains unidentified. Study-wide points: Older age went with lower TCR beta diversity per million T cells, in a roughly linear way.

Sequenced material: blood. The chain recombines TRBV18 with TRBJ1-6, with 7 bases lining up with TRBD1. This TCR came from a man aged 55 to 69 in good health. For the CDR3, the DNA is TGTGCCAGCTCACCTCGCTTTACAGGGGCACCCCTCCACTTT. Translation gives CASSPRFTGAPLHF.